This T cell receptor (beta chain) derives from a study of cytomegalovirus exposure and HLA in healthy donors. Study context: Earlier findings included roughly 120 million unique TCR beta sequences obtained from about 180 million T cells.

This clone was found once. In the PCR, 60 Vbeta and 13 Jbeta primers were used. Data came from immunoSEQ multiplex PCR; TCRdb stores just in-frame clones and leaves some out. The table has tens of thousands of clones, roughly 84% seen once. Germline CDR1 reads SGHKS; CDR2 reads YYEKEE (reference sequence). Trimming left V 3 bases short and J 3 bases short, with 19 bases between. This CDR3 region has 16 residues. The origin of this receptor is a man aged 25 to 45 in good health and CMV-seronegative. Sequencing was performed on PBMCs. The chain recombines TRBV5-5 with TRBJ2-7; possibly TRBD2 for D (6 bases). As DNA, the CDR3 is TGTGCCAGCAGCTCATCCCCGGCGGAGCGGGTCTACGAGCAGTACTTC. Amino acids: CASSSSPAERVYEQYF.